The 2 T cell receptor beta chains given below trace back to one sample, sequenced in a study of blood T cell repertoires in COVID-19. Data came from immunoSEQ multiplex PCR; TCRdb stores just in-frame clones and leaves some out. The sample has 250,000 to 300,000 clones; about 87% are singletons. Specimen: peripheral blood. These receptors were collected from a woman between 35 and 50 years old who had recovered from COVID-19.

CDR3 amino acids: CASQANSGGAYGYTF. The CDR3 DNA follows: TGTGCCAGCCAGGCCAACTCCGGAGGAGCGTATGGCTACACCTTC. This chain links TRBV2 with TRBJ1-2; D is unclear. V lost 8 bases and J 5 bases, leaving 21 bases between the germline ends. Germline assignment: CDR1 SNHLY and CDR2 FYNNEI. The CDR3 spans 15 residues.

The rearrangement joins TRBV9 to TRBJ2-1, with 10 positions matching TRBD2. Germline lookup yields CDR1 SGDLS and CDR2 YYNGEE. CDR3 length equals 15 residues. Losses at the gene ends were 6 bases for V and 6 bases for J; bases not matched to a gene: 9. CDR3 coding DNA: TGTGCCAGCAACGGAGCGGGGGGGCCAGTCAATGAGCAGTTCTTC. Protein sequence: CASNGAGGPVNEQFF.